The sequence of this T cell receptor (beta chain) was determined in a study of CD8 T cells in ankylosing spondylitis. About this clonotype itself: The antigen is unknown.

Each CDR3 protein gets one entry after TCRdb re-called the 5' RACE reads with MiXCR. The sample records hundreds of thousands of distinct CDR3 sequences, 25% to 30% being singletons. Findings and limits, study-wide: There was a TCR beta motif, made of 7 or 8 highly homologous variants, that appeared characteristic of ankylosing spondylitis blood.

The germline CDR1 and CDR2 sequences are SEHNR and FQNEAQ (reference sequence). There are 15 residues in the CDR3. V gave up 3 bases and J gave up 2 bases; unmatched junction bases: 5. The source material was blood, either unsorted or a sorted T cell fraction (not recorded which). This receptor was taken from a male donor with ankylosing spondylitis. The rearrangement joins TRBV7-9 to TRBJ2-3; 7 positions match TRBD1. This CDR3 reads CASSLTGSPTDTQYF. Written as DNA, the CDR3 is TGTGCCAGCAGCTTGACAGGGTCTCCCACAGATACGCAGTATTTT.